This TCR beta chain was found in a study of persistence of HIV-infected CD4 T cells. An overlapping HIV-1 Gag peptide pool stimulated these cells at roughly 0.97 ug/peptide/mL. CD40L/CD69 double-negative CD45RO-high memory CD4+ T cells were collected. A note on this clone: Antigen unknown. The same CDR3 also results from other DNA sequences found in this sample.

This CDR3 is 15 amino acids long. Trimming removed 1 base at V and 2 bases at J, with 11 bases between. Per the germline V gene, CDR1 is SGHAT and CDR2 is FQNNGV. The immunoSEQ assay was version 4, run in survey mode. Sequenced by immunoSEQ multiplex PCR; TCRdb stores in-frame clones only, minus some. The sample holds about 64,000 clones, more than 70% seen once. Specimen: CD4+ T cells sorted from PBMCs after roughly 18-hour stimulation, collected from a patient who received antiretroviral therapy. This chain joins TRBV11-2 and TRBJ1-2; D remains ambiguous. The sequence came from an adult man with HIV who was CMV-seropositive. CDR3 sequence: CASSLAAGGNYGYTF. In DNA, the CDR3 is TGTGCCAGCAGCTTAGCGGCGGGAGGGAACTATGGCTACACCTTC.